The T cell receptor (beta chain) described here comes from a study of T cell repertoires in cytomegalovirus infection (dated by TCRdb to between 2017 and 2020). Looking at the study overall: Because public TCR beta signatures pointed to carriage of CMV infection together with the matching HLA type, the HLA type of each donor mattered for the analysis.

The instrument was an Illumina HiSeq 1500. TCRdb redid the processing of the public reads, applying fastp at Q25 and MiXCR, and retained in-frame beta chains. One record per CDR3 amino acid sequence lists the most common genes and DNA. This sample gives roughly 230,000 distinct CDR3 sequences in total; about 7% of them show up just once. Roughly 6% of the sample goes to the ten largest clones. The V end loses 5 bases and the J end loses 2 bases, and a stretch of 12 bases separates them. The CDR3 measures 14 amino acids from cysteine to phenylalanine. Only the CDR3 DNA stays, 42 bases, in frame from base 1. The germline V gene provides CDR1 SGHTA and CDR2 FQGNSA. This clonotype was counted at least ten times. This clone's antigen is unknown. The sample holds no much larger clone one base away, and base qualities are not on file. Summary of the overall study and its limitations: Carriers of CMV infection plus the relevant HLA type were discriminated by the cumulative frequency of public TCR beta family members in the study cohort and in an independent approximately 360-donor cohort. The ex vivo response was dominated by HLA-C-restricted CMV-specific TCR beta clonotypes, which also provided the single most frequent clonotype in two of eight donors.

The TCR was taken from a human donor in good health (CMV status not recorded). Some clones in this sample may be carry-over from other donors' samples. The sample was PBMCs. The chain is encoded by TRBV7-2 joined to TRBJ1-2, with TRBD1 perhaps the D gene, on 5 matching bases. The CDR3 protein is CASSPGRRNYGYTF. The DNA sequence is TGTGCCAGCAGCCCGGGACGGCGGAACTATGGCTACACCTTC.